The T cell receptor (beta chain) under discussion was sequenced for a study of T-cell reconstitution after alpha-beta-depleted transplantation in children. Germline values: CDR1 GTSNPN, CDR2 SVGIG (reference sequence). There are 14 residues in the CDR3. Losses at the gene ends were 8 bases for V and 5 bases for J; bases not matched to a gene: 13. As it was prepared, the TCRbeta library received unique molecular identifiers. TCRdb used MiXCR to reprocess the PCR reads, holding one entry per CDR3 protein. The table has about 230,000 distinct CDR3 sequences, roughly a tenth seen once. The material sequenced was PBMCs from the stem cell graft donor, taken from the stem cell graft. The rearrangement uses TRBV30 and TRBJ1-1; 8 bases line up with TRBD1. This TCR derives from a human donor who donated a stem cell graft to a child with SCID. The CDR3 coding sequence is TGTGCCAGAAACGTCCAGGGGGCGCGGACTGAAGCTTTCTTT. Its translation is CARNVQGARTEAFF.